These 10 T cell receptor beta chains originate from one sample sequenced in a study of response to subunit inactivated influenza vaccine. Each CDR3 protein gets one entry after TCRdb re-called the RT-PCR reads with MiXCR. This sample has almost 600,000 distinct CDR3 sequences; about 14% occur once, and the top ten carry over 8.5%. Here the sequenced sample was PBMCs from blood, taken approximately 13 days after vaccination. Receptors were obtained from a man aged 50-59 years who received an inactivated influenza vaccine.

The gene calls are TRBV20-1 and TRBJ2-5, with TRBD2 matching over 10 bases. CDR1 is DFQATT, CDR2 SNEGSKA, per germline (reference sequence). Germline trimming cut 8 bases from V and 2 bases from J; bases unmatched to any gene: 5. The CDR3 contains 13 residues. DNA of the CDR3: TGCAGTATACTAGCGGGACCGCAAGAGACCCAGTACTTC. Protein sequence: CSILAGPQETQYF.

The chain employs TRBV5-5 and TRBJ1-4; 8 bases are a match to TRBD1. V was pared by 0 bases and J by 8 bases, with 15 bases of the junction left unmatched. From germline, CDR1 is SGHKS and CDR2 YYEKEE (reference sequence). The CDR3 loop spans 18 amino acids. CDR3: CASSLVGAGGASKEKLFF. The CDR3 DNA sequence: TGTGCCAGCAGCTTGGTCGGCGCAGGGGGCGCTTCGAAGGAAAAACTGTTTTTT.

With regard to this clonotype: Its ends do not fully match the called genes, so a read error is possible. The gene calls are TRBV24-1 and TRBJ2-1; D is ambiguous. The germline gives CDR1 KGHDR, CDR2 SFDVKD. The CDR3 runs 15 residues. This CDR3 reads CATSDLQSSDNEQFF. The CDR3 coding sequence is TGTGCCACCAGTGATTTGCAGAGCTCCGACAATGAGCAGTTCTTC.

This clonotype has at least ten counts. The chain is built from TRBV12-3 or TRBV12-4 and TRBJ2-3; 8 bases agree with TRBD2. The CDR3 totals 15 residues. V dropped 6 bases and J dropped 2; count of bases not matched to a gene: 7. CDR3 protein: CASSDAGGPTDTQYF. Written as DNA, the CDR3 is TGTGCCAGCAGCGATGCGGGGGGCCCCACAGATACGCAGTATTTT.

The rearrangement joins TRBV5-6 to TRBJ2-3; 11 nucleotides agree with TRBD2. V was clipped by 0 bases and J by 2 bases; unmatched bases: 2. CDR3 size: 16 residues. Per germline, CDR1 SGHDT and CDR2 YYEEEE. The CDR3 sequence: CASSLGLAGSTDTQYF. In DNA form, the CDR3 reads TGTGCCAGCAGCTTGGGACTAGCGGGGTCCACAGATACGCAGTATTTT.

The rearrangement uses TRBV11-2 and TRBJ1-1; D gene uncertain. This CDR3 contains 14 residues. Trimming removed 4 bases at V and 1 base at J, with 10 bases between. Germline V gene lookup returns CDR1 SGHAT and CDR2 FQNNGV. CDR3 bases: TGTGCCAGCAGCTCAGACATCCGGAACACTGAAGCTTTCTTT. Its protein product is CASSSDIRNTEAFF.

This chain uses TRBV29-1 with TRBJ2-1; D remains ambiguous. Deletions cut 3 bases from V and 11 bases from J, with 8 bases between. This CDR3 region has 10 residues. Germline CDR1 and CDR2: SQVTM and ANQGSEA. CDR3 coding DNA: TGCAGCGTTGAGAGCCAGAAGCAGTTCTTC. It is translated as CSVESQKQFF.

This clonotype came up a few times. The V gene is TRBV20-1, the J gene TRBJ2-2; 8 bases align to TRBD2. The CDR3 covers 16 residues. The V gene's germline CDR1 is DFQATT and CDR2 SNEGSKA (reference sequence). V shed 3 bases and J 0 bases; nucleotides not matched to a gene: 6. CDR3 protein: CSASSGTMSNTGELFF. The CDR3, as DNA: TGCAGTGCTAGTAGCGGGACCATGTCGAACACCGGGGAGCTGTTTTTT.

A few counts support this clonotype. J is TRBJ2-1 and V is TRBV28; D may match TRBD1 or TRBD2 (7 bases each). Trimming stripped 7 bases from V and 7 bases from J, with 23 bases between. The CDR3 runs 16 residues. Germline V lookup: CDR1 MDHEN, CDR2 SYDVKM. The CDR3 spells CASTNRGGTESNEQFF. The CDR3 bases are TGTGCCAGCACCAACAGGGGAGGGACTGAATCGAATGAGCAGTTCTTC.

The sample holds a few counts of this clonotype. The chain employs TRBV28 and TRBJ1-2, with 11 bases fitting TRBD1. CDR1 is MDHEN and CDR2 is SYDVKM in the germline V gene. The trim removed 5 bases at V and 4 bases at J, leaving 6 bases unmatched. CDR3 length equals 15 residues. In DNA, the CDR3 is TGTGCCAGCAGTGAAGGGACAGGGGGAACCTATGGCTACACCTTC. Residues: CASSEGTGGTYGYTF.